Presented here are 5 T cell receptor beta chains from one specimen sequenced in a study of cytomegalovirus exposure and HLA in healthy donors. This PCR relied on a set of 60 Vbeta primers and 13 Jbeta primers. Assay used: immunoSEQ multiplex PCR; TCRdb lists only in-frame clones, some missing. Here the sample spans approximately 100,000 clones, roughly 82% being singletons. Input material: PBMCs. All receptors derive from a woman between 45 and 65 years old in good health and CMV-seropositive.

This clone has a handful of counts. This rearrangement joins TRBV19 to TRBJ1-5, with 8 bases that match TRBD1. V lost 3 bases to trimming and J lost 5 bases; unmatched junction nucleotides: 12. The CDR3 is made up of 17 amino acids. Germline values: CDR1 LNHDA, CDR2 SQIVND (reference sequence). CDR3 region: CASSIGFRDRQDQPQHF. The CDR3 DNA follows: TGTGCCAGTAGTATTGGTTTCAGGGACAGGCAGGATCAGCCCCAGCATTTT.

The V and J genes are TRBV14 and TRBJ1-1; D is perhaps TRBD1 (5 bases). The CDR3 sequence is 18 residues long. Germline CDR1 is SGHDN and CDR2 is FVKESK. V was shortened by 1 base and J by 4 bases, with 22 bases between the two germline ends. The CDR3 DNA sequence: TGTGCCAGCAGCCAAGTCGGGGGAATGGTCCGGCGGGGCACTGAAGCTTTCTTT. This sequence encodes CASSQVGGMVRRGTEAFF.

The chain joins TRBV5-5 to TRBJ2-7; D not resolved. CDR3 size: 14 residues. V gave up 2 bases and J gave up 2 bases, with 11 bases separating them. The V gene's germline CDR1 is SGHKS and CDR2 YYEKEE (reference sequence). The CDR3 sequence: CASSFAVSPYEQYF. The CDR3 coding sequence is TGTGCCAGCAGCTTCGCAGTTTCCCCCTACGAGCAGTACTTC. The full variable domain, rest sourced from reference TRBV5-5 and TRBJ2-7, is DAGVTQSPTHLIKTRGQQVTLRCSPISGHKSVSWYQQVLGQGPQFIFQYYEKEERGRGNFPDRFSARQFPNYSSELNVNALLLGDSALYLCASSFAVSPYEQYFGPGTRLTVT.

The rearrangement links TRBV6-6 to TRBJ1-1, with D unresolved. The CDR3 extends over 14 amino acids. Germline-derived CDR1 and CDR2 are MNHNY and SVGAGI (reference sequence). V shed 0 bases and J shed 2 bases, with 7 bases lying between them. This CDR3 is CASSYSALNTEAFF. The CDR3 DNA reads TGTGCCAGCAGTTACTCCGCCCTAAACACTGAAGCTTTCTTT.

The chain has TRBV5-8 and TRBJ1-2; 12 nucleotides agree with TRBD1. The CDR3 sequence is 16 residues long. The junction had 11 bases not matched to a gene; V was cut back by 4 bases and J by 7 bases. From germline, CDR1 is SGHTS and CDR2 YDEGEE. The CDR3 region is CASSAGTGGATAGYTF. CDR3 coding DNA: TGTGCCAGCAGCGCCGGGACAGGGGGCGCGACGGCTGGCTACACCTTC. The variable domain in full, completed from reference TRBV5-8 and TRBJ1-2, reads EAGVTQSPTHLIKTRGQQATLRCSPISGHTSVYWYQQALGLGLQFLLWYDEGEERNRGNFPPRFSGRQFPNYSSELNVNALELEDSALYLCASSAGTGGATAGYTFGSGTRLTVV.